This T cell receptor beta chain was recorded in a study of shared clonotypes between healthy human individuals (TCRdb year 2020). Background for the entire study: A couple of women and a few men aged 18 to 49 years were included in the cohort. To increase sequencing depth and limit assay-specific biases, different laboratories used diverse techniques to prepare libraries and sequence TCR repertoires. For each donor, CD4 naive and CD4 memory were each given three plates, CD8 naive was given two plates, and CD8 memory was given one plate. Blood TCR repertoires of five healthy adults were deeply sequenced to estimate repertoire size and the extent of clonotype sharing between individuals. Per donor, leukapheresis produced somewhere between about 0.94 and 9.5 billion PBMCs.

What the authors observed across the whole study: Across a handful of donors, approximately 5% of naive CD4, around 3.5% of naive CD8, under 2.5% of memory CD4, and 0.4% to 0.45% of memory CD8 clonotypes were shared. Sampling was restricted to blood, and TCR repertoires in tissue are likely to differ from TCR repertoires in blood. The small number of donors limited the genetic and exposure-history diversity represented. Estimated clonotype richness was generally larger for naive than for memory subsets. Pairwise subsampling indicated that sequencing depth was expected to affect the degree of clonotype sharing among donors. Clonotypes shared by all four sorted-subset donors showed higher generation probabilities than non-shared clonotypes. Even with the large sequencing depth, rarefaction of the sorted-subset datasets indicated that sequencing was incomplete.

From the cysteine through the phenylalanine, the CDR3 covers 15 amino acids. Solely the CDR3 DNA is kept, with 45 bases framed from the first base. Based on the germline V gene, the CDR1 and CDR2 sequences are MDHEN and SYDVKM. The V end loses 3 bases and the J end loses 2 bases, and a stretch of 12 bases separates them. With respect to this clone: Which antigen it targets is not known. Base qualities are not provided; no much larger clone lies one nucleotide away.

For the CD8 naive samples, CD45RO-negative cells were positively selected for CCR7, yielding a CD45RA+CCR7+ population from which TemRA cells were excluded. The donors were healthy, HIV-negative adults with no recently reported acute infections or vaccinations. All donors were Caucasian adults living in Nashville, Tennessee, USA. Blood was obtained by leukapheresis, after which PBMCs were separated by Ficoll-Histopaque density gradient centrifugation and cryopreserved in liquid nitrogen vapor phase. Analytical flow cytometry was used to check the purity and quantity of each magnetically sorted T cell population. Genomic DNA was isolated from every sorted fraction and measured by UV absorbance on a Nanodrop 2000c. Using the deep immunoSEQ assay, TCR CDR3 regions were amplified from genomic DNA by multiplex PCR. For each cell subset, the extracted genomic DNA was distributed evenly across all wells of several immunoSEQ 96-well plates, and each plate served as one replicate. For sorted subsets, roughly 200 ng of genomic DNA, equivalent to around 30,000 T cell genomes, went into each replicate PCR. Purified libraries were measured with a Qubit 3.0 fluorometer, size-checked on a Bioanalyzer 2100, and measured again with the KAPA Library Quantification kit. Each immunoSEQ 96-well plate was sequenced on its own single-read 150-cycle Illumina NextSeq 550 flow cell. In the source study's methods: The immunoSEQ output contained only junctional sequences without quality scores, so filtering could not match that applied to full-length reads. Sequences were annotated with PyIR, a Python wrapper for IgBLAST v1.9, and V/J genes and CDR3 were assigned using IMGT germline references. Any read was removed if the V/J assignment was weak (E-value above 1e-6), the CDR3 was missing, or the read contained stop codons, out-of-frame junctions, or ambiguous translated residues. V3J clonotypes were defined as sequences sharing an identical inferred V gene, J gene, and CDR3 amino acid sequence. To compute the percentage overlap between repertoires, the number of shared unique clonotypes was divided by the size of the smaller repertoire. Repertoire richness was assessed with RTK rarefaction, the Chao1 estimator, and Recon v2.1 estimates of unobserved clonotypes. Generation probabilities for all TCRbeta clonotypes obtained by the gDNA method from a handful of donors were computed using OLGA. TCRdb retrieved this table from immuneACCESS and kept in-frame rearrangements only. Not all clones are present; in checked studies, unresolved V genes account for under half, and no reason is known for the remainder. The V and J calls and clone size are taken from that table; D and trimming were inferred from the DNA. The sample profile shows almost 700,000 clones; around 92% of them were found once. Jointly, the top ten make up 24% of the sample.

This chain joins TRBV28 to TRBJ2-3; no D gene call is confident. This receptor was obtained from a man aged 25 to 45 in good health. What was sequenced was naive CD8+ T cells sorted from blood. The cell subset or site label for this specimen denotes: CD45RA+CCR7+. The sequenced DNA: TGTGCCAGCAGTTTCTCCCGCCCTGACACAGATACGCAGTATTTT. Translated, this is CASSFSRPDTDTQYF.